The T cell receptor (beta chain) under discussion was sequenced for a study of cytomegalovirus exposure and HLA in healthy donors. In its sample, this clone was seen a few times. Its cognate antigen is unknown. Points from the study as a whole: The study labeled about 160 TCR beta chains cytomegalovirus-associated. Reportedly, a later analysis found an Asian-associated ancestry cluster had fewer N-insertions than the roughly 700-donor mean.

Primers included in the PCR were 60 Vbeta and 13 Jbeta primers. Using immunoSEQ multiplex PCR, the repertoire was profiled, and TCRdb retains in-frame clones only, with some absent. Altogether 180,000 or so clones are present, about 9% being singletons, with the ten largest covering about 1.2%. The sequence was collected from a woman aged 25 to 45 in good health and CMV-seropositive. Sequencing input: PBMCs.

The CDR3 is CASSIDYSPELKAFF. In DNA, the CDR3 is TGTGCCAGTAGTATAGATTACAGTCCGGAATTGAAAGCTTTCTTT. The chain combines TRBV19 with TRBJ1-1; no definite D call. This CDR3 comprises 15 residues. CDR1 is LNHDA and CDR2 is SQIVND in the germline V gene (reference sequence). V was shortened by 0 bases and J by 9 bases, with 17 bases between the two germline ends.